This T cell receptor (beta chain) was identified in a study of T cell changes during pregnancy in multiple sclerosis (dated by TCRdb to the late 2010s). Describing the broader study: The study looked at changes in the T cell repertoire across pregnancy in women with multiple sclerosis.

The library relied on the immunoSEQ multiplex PCR assay. TCRdb took this table from immuneACCESS and kept in-frame rearrangements with V and J called. Such tables lack part of the clones; where checked against another copy, unresolved V genes explain under half of the gap, and the rest is unexplained. Present in this sample are 110,000 or so clones, about 93% of which were seen just once. The leading ten clones occupy under 7% of the sample. The germline V gene (reference sequence) specifies MNHEY as CDR1 and SMNVEV as CDR2. Its CDR3 holds 17 amino acids, cysteine through phenylalanine. Just the 51-base CDR3 DNA is kept, in frame starting at base 1. Germline trimming: 3 bases from V, 6 bases from J; junction bases outside gene matches: 13. For this clone: Its specific antigen is unknown. The input lacks base qualities; no much larger clone sits a single base away.

This receptor chain uses TRBV27 and TRBJ2-1, with 8 middle bases fitting TRBD2. The source material was peripheral blood, sampled before pregnancy. This TCR derives from a female donor with multiple sclerosis, enrolled in a pregnancy study. The nucleotide sequence reads TGTGCCAGCAGTTTGGTCAGATCCGGGACTAGACCCAATGAGCAGTTCTTC. Translated, it reads CASSLVRSGTRPNEQFF.